These 26 T cell receptor beta chains were all obtained from the same sample, sequenced in a study of blood T cell repertoires in COVID-19. Repertoires were generated with immunoSEQ multiplex PCR, while TCRdb's copy carries only in-frame clones and drops some. The sample includes 200,000 to 250,000 clones, less than 85% of them seen just once. Sequenced: peripheral blood. Receptor source: an elderly woman with COVID-19, enrolled during active disease.

This chain links TRBV18 with TRBJ1-2; maybe TRBD1 (5 bases). The CDR3 length is 15 residues. Between the trimmed V and J ends, which lost 8 bases and 2 bases, there was a span of 18 bases. The germline CDR1 and CDR2 sequences are KGHSH and LQKENI. This CDR3 is CASTGGSLPNYGYTF. CDR3 in DNA: TGTGCCAGCACCGGGGGGAGCCTTCCAAACTATGGCTACACCTTC.

As concerns this clone: The junction shows a germline mismatch at one end, possibly a read error. This chain links TRBV7-7 with TRBJ2-7; no reliable D call. This CDR3 region has 15 residues. Looked up from germline, CDR1 is SSHAT and CDR2 is FNYEAQ (reference sequence). CDR3 amino acids: CASSLEPGKTGEQYF. DNA for the CDR3: TGTGCTAGCAGCTTAGAGCCAGGAAAAACCGGCGAGCAGTACTTC.

The chain combines TRBV6-5 with TRBJ1-1; a weak D match, TRBD1 (6 bases). The length of the CDR3 is 13 residues. The germline CDR1 and CDR2 sequences are MNHEY and SVGAGI. Trimming took 6 bases from V and 1 from J, leaving 9 bases between them. CDR3 sequence (DNA): TGTGCCAGCAGAGCGGACAGGAACACTGAAGCTTTCTTT. It encodes CASRADRNTEAFF.

The chain carries TRBV6-6 and TRBJ1-1; a possible D gene is TRBD1 (5 bases). The CDR3 is 13 amino acids. V was shortened by 5 bases and J by 2 bases, with 9 bases between the two germline ends. Germline CDR1 and CDR2: MNHNY and SVGAGI (reference sequence). This chain's CDR3 is CASSAQGNTEAFF. The CDR3, as DNA: TGTGCCAGCAGTGCTCAGGGAAACACTGAAGCTTTCTTT.

The rearrangement links TRBV12-5 to TRBJ1-5, with TRBD1 matching 9 bases. The CDR3 runs to 17 residues. V lost 1 base, J lost 3 bases, and 7 bases stayed unmatched. From germline, CDR1 is LGHNT and CDR2 FRNRAP. The CDR3 DNA follows: TGTGCTAGTGGTTTGGCCCCCAGGACAGGGGTCAATCAGCCCCAGCATTTT. Residues: CASGLAPRTGVNQPQHF. Full variable domain (missing parts from reference TRBV12-5 and TRBJ1-5): DARVTQTPRHKVTEMGQEVTMRCQPILGHNTVFWYRQTMMQGLELLAYFRNRAPLDDSGMPKDRFSAEMPDATLATLKIQPSEPRDSAVYFCASGLAPRTGVNQPQHFGDGTRLSIL.

This clone has a handful of counts. The rearrangement joins TRBV18 to TRBJ1-1; D unresolved. V shed 2 bases and J shed 4 bases, with 5 bases lying between them. The germline V gene encodes CDR1 KGHSH and CDR2 LQKENI. The CDR3 has 12 amino acids. The CDR3 is CASSPGPTEAFF. The CDR3 coding sequence is TGTGCCAGCTCACCAGGCCCCACTGAAGCTTTCTTT. The full variable domain, with the rest looked up from reference TRBV18 and TRBJ1-1, is NAGVMQNPRHLVRRRGQEARLRCSPMKGHSHVYWYRQLPEEGLKFMVYLQKENIIDESGMPKERFSAEFPKEGPSILRIQQVVRGDSAAYFCASSPGPTEAFFGQGTRLTVV.

The rearrangement joins TRBV28 to TRBJ1-2; D is unresolved. The CDR3 length is 15 residues. Germline loops: CDR1 MDHEN, CDR2 SYDVKM. V lost 5 bases, J lost 7 bases, and 20 bases lay in between. CDR3 protein: CASSPPGGLKSGYTF. The CDR3 nucleotides read TGTGCCAGCAGTCCCCCCGGAGGGCTCAAGAGTGGCTACACCTTC.

This clone was seen only a few times. The DNA for the CDR3 is TGTGCCAGCAGCTCCCAAGGAGCCTCGGGTCCCCTCCACTTT. Its translation: CASSSQGASGPLHF. V usage is TRBV11-2 and J usage is TRBJ1-6; D gene unclear. The CDR3 contains 14 residues. The germline V gene has CDR1 SGHAT and CDR2 FQNNGV. The V and J ends lost 4 bases and 13 bases respectively, with 17 bases between them.

This clone was counted only a few times. V gene TRBV7-8 combines with J gene TRBJ2-7; 8 nucleotides align to TRBD2. CDR1 is SGHVS and CDR2 is FQNEAQ in the germline V gene. The trim removed 0 bases at V and 5 bases at J, leaving 3 bases unmatched. CDR3 size: 14 residues. This chain's CDR3 is CASSLAQRGNEQYF. The CDR3 DNA sequence: TGTGCCAGCAGCTTAGCCCAGCGGGGGAACGAGCAGTACTTC.

The rearrangement uses TRBV25-1 and TRBJ1-3, with TRBD1 as a possible D gene (5 bases). The CDR3 extends over 14 amino acids. Deletions cut 2 bases from V and 4 bases from J, with 9 bases between. Germline-derived CDR1 and CDR2 are MGHDK and SYGVNS. This CDR3 reads CASSEQGSGNTIYF. The CDR3 DNA reads TGTGCCAGCAGTGAACAGGGTTCGGGAAACACCATATATTTT.

This rearrangement joins TRBV20-1 to TRBJ2-1; 9 bases match TRBD2. Germline CDR1 DFQATT, CDR2 SNEGSKA (reference sequence). J gave up 6 bases and V 3 bases, and 6 bases lay outside the gene matches. The CDR3 has 14 amino acids. CDR3 residues: CSASIAGASNEQFF. In DNA form, the CDR3 reads TGCAGTGCTAGTATAGCGGGAGCTTCCAATGAGCAGTTCTTC.

Details on this clone: The same CDR3 can be traced to other DNA sequences in this sample. This chain joins TRBV28 and TRBJ1-5; TRBD1 aligns across 7 bases. The CDR3 totals 14 residues. V lost 5 bases, J lost 4 bases, and 5 bases stayed unmatched. In germline, CDR1 is MDHEN, CDR2 SYDVKM. The CDR3: CASSQGGGNQPQHF. DNA for the CDR3: TGTGCCAGCAGTCAAGGGGGCGGAAATCAGCCCCAGCATTTT.

This rearrangement joins TRBV5-1 to TRBJ2-5; maybe TRBD2 (7 bases). The CDR3 is 15 amino acids. V shed 2 bases and J shed 1 base, with 12 bases lying between them. From germline, CDR1 is SGHRS and CDR2 YFSETQ. The CDR3 loop is CASSFGGPSQETQYF. CDR3 DNA sequence: TGCGCCAGCAGCTTCGGGGGGCCCTCCCAAGAGACCCAGTACTTC.

J is TRBJ2-5 and V is TRBV28; D gene unclear. CDR1 is MDHEN, CDR2 SYDVKM, per germline. There are 10 residues in the CDR3. Trimming took 7 bases from V and 5 from J, leaving 5 bases between them. In DNA, the CDR3 is TGTGCCAGCATCGGGGAGACCCAGTACTTC. Encoded protein: CASIGETQYF.

This clone was seen only once. V gene TRBV5-4 combines with J gene TRBJ2-5; TRBD2 matches 10 bases. Losses at the gene ends were 0 bases for V and 4 bases for J; bases not matched to a gene: 3. CDR1 is SGHNT and CDR2 is YYREEE in the germline V gene (reference sequence). The CDR3 is 15 amino acids. CDR3 sequence: CASSLGAGGRETQYF. The CDR3 DNA reads as TGTGCCAGCAGCTTGGGAGCGGGGGGGCGAGAGACCCAGTACTTC.

Comment on this clone: Mismatch with germline at one junction end may stem from a read error. V and J are TRBV28 and TRBJ2-5; TRBD2 matches 14 bases. This CDR3 is built from 16 residues. Germline V gene sequence: CDR1 MDHEN, CDR2 SYDVKM. CDR3 DNA: TGTGTCAGCAGCGTGGGACTAGCGGGAGTGAGGGAGACCCAGTACTTC. Its protein product is CVSSVGLAGVRETQYF.

The genes are TRBV3-1 (or the pseudogene TRBV3-2) and TRBJ1-1; TRBD1 might be the D (5 bases). The V and J ends lost 1 base and 8 bases respectively, with 17 bases between them. The V gene's germline CDR1 is LGHDT and CDR2 YNNKEL (reference sequence). The CDR3 covers 15 residues. The CDR3 sequence is CASSQVGTGGSEAFF. DNA of the CDR3: TGTGCCAGCAGCCAAGTAGGGACTGGGGGTTCGGAAGCTTTCTTT.

The chain couples TRBV7-2 to TRBJ2-1; a possible D gene is TRBD1 (5 bases). Trimming took 8 bases from V and 5 from J, leaving 13 bases between them. The CDR3 spans 13 residues. In germline, CDR1 is SGHTA, CDR2 FQGNSA. CDR3 DNA: TGTGCCAGCGCCAGACGGACAAACAATGAGCAGTTCTTC. Protein: CASARRTNNEQFF. The whole variable domain, filled in from reference TRBV7-2 and TRBJ2-1, reads GAGVSQSPSNKVTEKGKDVELRCDPISGHTALYWYRQSLGQGLEFLIYFQGNSAPDKSGLPSDRFSAERTGGSVSTLTIQRTQQEDSAVYLCASARRTNNEQFFGPGTRLTVL.

This chain joins TRBV7-9 and TRBJ2-5, with 7 bases that match TRBD1. Germline V gene lookup returns CDR1 SEHNR and CDR2 FQNEAQ (reference sequence). The CDR3 covers 13 residues. J was trimmed by 1 base and V by 5 bases; bases with no gene match: 1. The CDR3 spells CASSTGVQETQYF. The CDR3 region has the DNA TGTGCCAGCAGCACAGGGGTCCAAGAGACCCAGTACTTC.

The chain carries TRBV18 and TRBJ1-3, with 10 bases identical to TRBD1. CDR1 and CDR2 from the germline V gene are KGHSH and LQKENI. The CDR3 has 16 amino acids. J lost 4 bases, V lost 3 bases, and 6 bases had no gene match. CDR3 protein: CASSPSGQGGGNTIYF. The CDR3 DNA reads as TGTGCCAGCTCACCTTCCGGACAGGGGGGAGGAAACACCATATATTTT.

The gene calls are TRBV7-9 and TRBJ2-1; 9 bases agree with TRBD2. This CDR3 spans 14 amino acids. Germline V CDR1 and CDR2: SEHNR, FQNEAQ (reference sequence). V shed 3 bases and J 3 bases; nucleotides not matched to a gene: 0. The CDR3 sequence is CASSLTSGYNEQFF. The DNA for the CDR3 is TGTGCCAGCAGCTTGACTAGCGGCTACAATGAGCAGTTCTTC.

The V gene is TRBV7-2, the J gene TRBJ1-6; D not certain. Trimming removed 1 base from V and 7 bases from J, with 8 bases in between. The CDR3 has 14 residues. CDR1 is SGHTA and CDR2 is FQGNSA in the germline V gene. The CDR3 DNA follows: TGTGCCAGCAGCTTAGGGAGAGGAAATTCACCCCTCCACTTT. This translates into CASSLGRGNSPLHF.

The chain recombines TRBV3-1 (or the pseudogene TRBV3-2) with TRBJ2-3; D may be TRBD2 (5 bases). V lost 4 bases and J 6 bases, leaving 17 bases between the germline ends. The germline V gene has CDR1 LGHDT and CDR2 YNNKEL (reference sequence). This CDR3 has 15 residues. In nucleotides, the CDR3 is TGTGCCAGCAGCCTAAGGAGGATCCGAGGGGATACGCAGTATTTT. This codes for CASSLRRIRGDTQYF.

This clone has a handful of counts. V usage is TRBV2 and J usage is TRBJ2-7; TRBD1 aligns across 7 bases. Germline V gene lookup returns CDR1 SNHLY and CDR2 FYNNEI. The CDR3 length is 12 residues. V trimming: 6 bases; J trimming: 7 bases; junction bases outside the gene matches: 6. The CDR3 region is CASRGDREEQYF. CDR3 coding DNA: TGTGCCAGCAGGGGCGACAGGGAAGAGCAGTACTTC. Drawing the rest from reference TRBV2 and TRBJ2-7, the complete variable domain is EPEVTQTPSHQVTQMGQEVILRCVPISNHLYFYWYRQILGQKVEFLVSFYNNEISEKSEIFDDQFSVERPDGSNFTLKIRSTKLEDSAMYFCASRGDREEQYFGPGTRLTVT.

This clone occurred a few times. The chain combines TRBV5-4 with TRBJ1-2; the D gene is possibly TRBD1 (6 bases). The V end lost 0 bases, the J end lost 3 bases, and 12 bases lay between the germline ends. CDR1 and CDR2 from the germline V gene are SGHNT and YYREEE (reference sequence). The CDR3 consists of 15 residues. The CDR3 DNA reads as TGTGCCAGCAGCTTGGAGGGGACAACTGACTATGGCTACACCTTC. As protein: CASSLEGTTDYGYTF.

This sequence joins TRBV12-3 or TRBV12-4 and TRBJ1-5, with no clear D. The CDR3 is 13 residues long. Trimming stripped 3 bases from V and 4 bases from J, with 7 bases between. The CDR3 DNA is TGTGCCAGCAGTTTTACGGAGAATCAGCCCCAGCATTTT. Residues: CASSFTENQPQHF.